This T cell receptor beta chain derives from a study of cytomegalovirus exposure and HLA in healthy donors. It was with 60 Vbeta and 13 Jbeta primers that the PCR ran. Measured with immunoSEQ multiplex PCR; TCRdb has only the in-frame clones, and not every one. The profile shows roughly 230,000 clones, 92% of them singletons. Study outcomes and limitations: In a later analysis, V- and J-gene trimming of beta chains associated with a DCLRE1C missense variant, replicated independently. CMV serostatus was the only immune exposure information that was available.

A word on this clone: Its antigen is unknown.

Sequenced input: PBMCs. This clonotype originated in a girl aged 2 to 9 in good health and CMV-seronegative.

DNA for the CDR3: TGTGCCAGCAGTAATAGGGCCAACGTCCTGACTTTC. Its translation is CASSNRANVLTF. The gene calls are TRBV6-5 and TRBJ2-6; no firm D call. The CDR3 spans 12 residues. CDR1 is MNHEY and CDR2 is SVGAGI in the germline V gene. V lost 5 bases to trimming and J lost 5 bases, with 4 bases between them.